This T cell receptor beta chain was retrieved from a study of blood T cell repertoires in COVID-19 (dated by TCRdb to 2020 to 2022). Study-wide context: Samples covering the acute and convalescent phases of COVID-19 were provided by collaborators in the United States, Italy and Spain. Samples came from the ongoing ImmuneRACE study (first 160 participants) plus 1,254 subjects from 6 global collaborators. The prospective study material was composed of cDNA or gDNA derived from T cells, B-cell-depleted T cells, or PBMCs. HLA class I and class II types, where available, came from metadata supplied by the sample provider rather than from assay-based typing. The dataset comprised deeply sampled blood TCRbeta repertoires from subjects exposed to, actively infected with, or recovered from COVID-19. A de-identified subject ID, COVID-19 status, age in years and sex were almost always included in the sample metadata. The repertoires were released in a freely available public database intended as a resource for research on the immune response to SARS-CoV-2.

V ends up 7 bases short and J 5 bases short, with an unmatched junction base count of 4. The germline V gene sets CDR1 to SNHLY and CDR2 to FYNNEI. The CDR3 contains 12 residues, cysteine and phenylalanine counted. This entry keeps only the CDR3 DNA: 36 bases, framed from base 1. As concerns this clone: This clone's antigen is unknown. Per-nucleotide qualities are absent, and no much larger clonotype sits a single base away.

Overall study outcomes, separate from this receptor: How much clinical and demographic metadata was included differed by source and by participant, and the metadata was provided uncurated.

The immunoSEQ Assay, a bias-controlled multiplex PCR, was used to amplify TCRbeta CDR3 regions from genomic DNA. As for the original processing: Within the assay, amplification of reference gene primers was used to estimate how many nucleated cells each sample contained. Sequence reads were collapsed and filtered to measure the absolute abundance of every unique TCRbeta CDR3 rearrangement. Productive Simpson clonality was computed per sample as the square root of Simpson's diversity index over productive rearrangements. TCRdb provides this immuneACCESS table in a form limited to in-frame rearrangements. Some clones are lacking; in checked studies, under half of them reflect an unresolved V gene, and why the rest are absent is not known. V and J calls and clone size are those listed in that table; D and trimming were worked out from the DNA. This sample has about 240,000 clones in its table, and around four fifths of those were observed once. Of the sample, 4.7% falls within the top ten clones.

The collaborating institutions used their own protocols to collect whole blood in K2EDTA tubes. Collaborator samples were shipped for TCRbeta analysis as frozen whole blood, isolated PBMCs, or DNA extracted from either sample type. The chain employs TRBV2 and TRBJ1-1; TRBD1 aligns with 7 central bases. The sequence was obtained from an older woman with acute or convalescent COVID-19. Sequenced material: peripheral blood. The DNA sequence is given as TGTGCCAGCACCGTGGGACAGACTGAAGCTTTCTTT. This sequence encodes CASTVGQTEAFF.